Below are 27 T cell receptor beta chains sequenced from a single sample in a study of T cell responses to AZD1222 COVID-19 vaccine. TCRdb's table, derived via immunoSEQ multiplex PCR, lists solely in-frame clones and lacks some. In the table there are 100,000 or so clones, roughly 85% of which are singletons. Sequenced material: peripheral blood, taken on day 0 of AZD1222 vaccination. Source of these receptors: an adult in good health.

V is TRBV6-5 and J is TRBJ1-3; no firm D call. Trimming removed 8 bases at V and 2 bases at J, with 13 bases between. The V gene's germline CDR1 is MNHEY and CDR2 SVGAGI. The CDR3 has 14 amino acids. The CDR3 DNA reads TGTGCCAGCGAGCCGGGTTTGACTGGAAACACCATATATTTT. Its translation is CASEPGLTGNTIYF.

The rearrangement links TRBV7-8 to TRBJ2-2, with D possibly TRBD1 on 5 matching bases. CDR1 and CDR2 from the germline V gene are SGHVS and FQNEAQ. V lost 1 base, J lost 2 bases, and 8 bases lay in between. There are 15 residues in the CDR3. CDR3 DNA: TGTGCCAGCAGCTTAGTTCAGGGTAACACCGGGGAGCTGTTTTTT. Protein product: CASSLVQGNTGELFF. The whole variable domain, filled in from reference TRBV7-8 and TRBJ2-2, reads GAGVSQSPRYKVAKRGQDVALRCDPISGHVSLFWYQQALGQGPEFLTYFQNEAQLDKSGLPSDRFFAERPEGSVSTLKIQRTQQEDSAVYLCASSLVQGNTGELFFGEGSRLTVL.

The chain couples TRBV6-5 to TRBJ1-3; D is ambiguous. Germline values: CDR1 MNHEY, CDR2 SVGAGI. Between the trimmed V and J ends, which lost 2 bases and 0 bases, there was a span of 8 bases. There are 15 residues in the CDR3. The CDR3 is CASSYGSFSGNTIYF. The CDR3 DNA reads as TGTGCCAGCAGTTACGGTTCGTTCTCTGGAAACACCATATATTTT.

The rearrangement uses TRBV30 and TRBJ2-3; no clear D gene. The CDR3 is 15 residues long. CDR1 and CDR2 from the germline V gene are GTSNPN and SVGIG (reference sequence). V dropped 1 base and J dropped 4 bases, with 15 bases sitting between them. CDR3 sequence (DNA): TGTGCCTGGAGTGCTGTCGGTAGACCTCCAGATACGCAGTATTTT. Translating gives CAWSAVGRPPDTQYF.

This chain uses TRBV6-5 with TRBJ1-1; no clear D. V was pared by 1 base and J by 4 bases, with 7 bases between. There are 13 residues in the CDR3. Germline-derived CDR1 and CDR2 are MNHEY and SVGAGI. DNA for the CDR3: TGTGCCAGCAGTTACTATAGGGCCACTGAAGCTTTCTTT. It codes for CASSYYRATEAFF.

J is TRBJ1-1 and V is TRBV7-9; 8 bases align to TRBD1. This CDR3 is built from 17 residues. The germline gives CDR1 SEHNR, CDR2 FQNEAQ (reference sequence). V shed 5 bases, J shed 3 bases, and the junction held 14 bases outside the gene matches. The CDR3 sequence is CASSPGTGFTMDTEAFF. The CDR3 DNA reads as TGTGCCAGCAGCCCGGGGACAGGATTTACTATGGACACTGAAGCTTTCTTT.

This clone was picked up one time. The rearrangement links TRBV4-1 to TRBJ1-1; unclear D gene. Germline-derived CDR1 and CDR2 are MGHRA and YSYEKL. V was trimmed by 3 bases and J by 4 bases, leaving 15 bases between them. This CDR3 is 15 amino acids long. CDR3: CASSQAGRRATEAFF. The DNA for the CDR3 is TGCGCCAGCAGCCAGGCCGGAAGGAGGGCCACTGAAGCTTTCTTT.

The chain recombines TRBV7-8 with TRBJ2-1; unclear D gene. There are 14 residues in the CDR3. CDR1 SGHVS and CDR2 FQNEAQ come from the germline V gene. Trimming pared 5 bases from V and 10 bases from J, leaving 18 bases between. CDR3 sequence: CASSPPNVVSEQFF. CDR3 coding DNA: TGTGCCAGCAGCCCGCCGAACGTGGTAAGCGAGCAGTTCTTC.

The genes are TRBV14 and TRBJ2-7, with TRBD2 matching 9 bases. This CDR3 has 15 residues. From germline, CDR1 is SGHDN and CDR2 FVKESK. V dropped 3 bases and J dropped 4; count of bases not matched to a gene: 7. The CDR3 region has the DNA TGTGCCAGCAGCCACATAGCGGGGGCAACATACGAGCAGTACTTC. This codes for CASSHIAGATYEQYF.

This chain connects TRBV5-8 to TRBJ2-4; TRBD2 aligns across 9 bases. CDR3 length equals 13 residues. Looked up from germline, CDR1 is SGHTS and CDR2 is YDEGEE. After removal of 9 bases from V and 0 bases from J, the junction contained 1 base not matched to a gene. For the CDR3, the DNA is TGTGCCATGGGACTAGCAGCCAAAAACATTCAGTACTTC. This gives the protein CAMGLAAKNIQYF.

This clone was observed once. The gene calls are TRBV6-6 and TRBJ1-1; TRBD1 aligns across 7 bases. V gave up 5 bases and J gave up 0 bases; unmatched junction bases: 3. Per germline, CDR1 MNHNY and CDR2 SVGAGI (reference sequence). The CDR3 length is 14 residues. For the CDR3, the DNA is TGTGCCAGCAGTCTAGGACAGGTGAACACTGAAGCTTTCTTT. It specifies CASSLGQVNTEAFF.

CDR3 region: CASSQAKGSNYEQYF. The CDR3, as DNA: TGTGCCAGCAGCCAAGCCAAGGGCAGCAACTACGAGCAGTACTTC. The V and J genes are TRBV4-2 and TRBJ2-7; D remains ambiguous. The germline V gene has CDR1 LGHNA and CDR2 YNFKEQ. This CDR3 comprises 15 residues. V shed 1 base and J shed 3 bases, with 13 bases lying between them.

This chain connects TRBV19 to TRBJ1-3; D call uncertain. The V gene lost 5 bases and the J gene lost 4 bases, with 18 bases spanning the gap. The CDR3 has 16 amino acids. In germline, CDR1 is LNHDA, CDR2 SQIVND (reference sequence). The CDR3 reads CASSPSSSGSGNTIYF. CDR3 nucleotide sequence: TGTGCCAGTAGTCCCTCCTCGTCGGGTTCCGGAAACACCATATATTTT.

The CDR3 coding sequence is TGTGCCAGTAGTGCAGGGACTAGCTTTGGTTACGAGCAGTACTTC. Translated, it gives CASSAGTSFGYEQYF. The chain is built from TRBV19 and TRBJ2-7; TRBD2 matches at 9 bases. Trimming at V came to 5 bases and at J to 4 bases, leaving 9 bases not matched to a gene. The CDR3 contains 15 residues. Germline V gives CDR1 LNHDA, CDR2 SQIVND (reference sequence).

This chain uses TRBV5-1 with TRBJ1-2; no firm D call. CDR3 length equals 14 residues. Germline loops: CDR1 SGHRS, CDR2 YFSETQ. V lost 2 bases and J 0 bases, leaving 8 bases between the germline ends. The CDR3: CASSLHPTNYGYTF. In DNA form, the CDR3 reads TGCGCCAGCAGCTTACATCCGACTAACTATGGCTACACCTTC.

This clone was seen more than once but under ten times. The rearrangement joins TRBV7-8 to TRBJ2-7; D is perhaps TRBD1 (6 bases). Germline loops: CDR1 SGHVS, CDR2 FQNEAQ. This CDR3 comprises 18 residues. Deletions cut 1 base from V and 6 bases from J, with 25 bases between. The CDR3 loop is CASSLDGSTGPFAGEQYF. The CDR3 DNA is TGTGCCAGCAGCTTAGACGGTTCCACAGGGCCATTCGCGGGCGAGCAGTACTTC. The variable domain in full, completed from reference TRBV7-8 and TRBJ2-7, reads GAGVSQSPRYKVAKRGQDVALRCDPISGHVSLFWYQQALGQGPEFLTYFQNEAQLDKSGLPSDRFFAERPEGSVSTLKIQRTQQEDSAVYLCASSLDGSTGPFAGEQYFGPGTRLTVT.

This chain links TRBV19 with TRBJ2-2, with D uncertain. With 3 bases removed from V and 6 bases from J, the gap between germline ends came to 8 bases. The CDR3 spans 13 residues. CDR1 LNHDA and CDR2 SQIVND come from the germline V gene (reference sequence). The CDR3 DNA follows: TGTGCCAGTAGTATTAAGCCACCCGGGGAGCTGTTTTTT. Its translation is CASSIKPPGELFF.

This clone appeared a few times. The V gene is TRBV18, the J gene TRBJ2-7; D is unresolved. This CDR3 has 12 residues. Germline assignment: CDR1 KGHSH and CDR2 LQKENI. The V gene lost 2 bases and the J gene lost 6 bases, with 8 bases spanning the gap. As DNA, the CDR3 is TGTGCCAGCTCACCAAGGGTCGCCGAGCAGTACTTC. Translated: CASSPRVAEQYF.

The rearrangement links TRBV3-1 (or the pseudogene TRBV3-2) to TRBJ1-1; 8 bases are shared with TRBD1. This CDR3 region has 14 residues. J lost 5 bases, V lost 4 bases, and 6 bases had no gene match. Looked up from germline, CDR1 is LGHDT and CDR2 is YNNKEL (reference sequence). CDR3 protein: CASSPRTGQTEAFF. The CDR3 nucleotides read TGTGCCAGCAGCCCGAGGACAGGGCAAACTGAAGCTTTCTTT.

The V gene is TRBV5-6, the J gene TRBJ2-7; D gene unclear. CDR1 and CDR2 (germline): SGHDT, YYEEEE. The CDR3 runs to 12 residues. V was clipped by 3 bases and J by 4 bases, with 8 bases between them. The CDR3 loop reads CASSSYTYEQYF. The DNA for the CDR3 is TGTGCCAGCAGCTCTTACACGTACGAGCAGTACTTC.

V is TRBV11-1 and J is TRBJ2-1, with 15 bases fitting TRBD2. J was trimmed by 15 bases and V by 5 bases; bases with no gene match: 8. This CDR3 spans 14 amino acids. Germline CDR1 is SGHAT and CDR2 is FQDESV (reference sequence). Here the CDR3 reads CASSPGLAGGYRFF. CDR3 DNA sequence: TGTGCCAGCAGCCCCGGACTAGCGGGAGGGTATCGGTTCTTC.

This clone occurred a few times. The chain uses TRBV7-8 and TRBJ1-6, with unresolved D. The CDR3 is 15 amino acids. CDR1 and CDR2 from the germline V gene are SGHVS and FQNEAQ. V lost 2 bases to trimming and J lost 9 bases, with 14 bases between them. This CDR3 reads CASSLLSGLGSPLHF. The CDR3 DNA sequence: TGTGCCAGCAGCTTATTGTCCGGGTTGGGTTCACCCCTCCACTTT.

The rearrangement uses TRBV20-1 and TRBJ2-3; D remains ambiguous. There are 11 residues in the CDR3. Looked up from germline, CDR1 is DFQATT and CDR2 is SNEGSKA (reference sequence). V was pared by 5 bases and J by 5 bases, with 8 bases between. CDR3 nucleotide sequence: TGCAGTGCTCTATTGAGAGATACGCAGTATTTT. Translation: CSALLRDTQYF.

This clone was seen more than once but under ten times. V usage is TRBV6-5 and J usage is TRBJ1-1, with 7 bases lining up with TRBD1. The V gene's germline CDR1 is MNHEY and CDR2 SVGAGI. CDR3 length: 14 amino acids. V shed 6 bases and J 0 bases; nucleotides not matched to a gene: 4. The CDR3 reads CASRMDRLNTEAFF. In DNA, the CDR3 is TGTGCCAGCAGGATGGACAGGTTGAACACTGAAGCTTTCTTT.

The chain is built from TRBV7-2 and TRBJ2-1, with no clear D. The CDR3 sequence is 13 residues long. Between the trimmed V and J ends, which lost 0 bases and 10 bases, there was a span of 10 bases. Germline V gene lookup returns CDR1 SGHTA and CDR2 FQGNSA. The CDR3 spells CASSLALSREQFF. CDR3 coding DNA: TGTGCCAGCAGCTTAGCGCTCTCACGGGAGCAGTTCTTC.

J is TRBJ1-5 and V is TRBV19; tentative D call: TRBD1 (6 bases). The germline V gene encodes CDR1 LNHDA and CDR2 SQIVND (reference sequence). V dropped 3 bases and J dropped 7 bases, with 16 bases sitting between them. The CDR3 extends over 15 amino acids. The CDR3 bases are TGTGCCAGTAGTATTTGGACAGTGAGCGGGCAGCCCCAGCATTTT. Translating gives CASSIWTVSGQPQHF.

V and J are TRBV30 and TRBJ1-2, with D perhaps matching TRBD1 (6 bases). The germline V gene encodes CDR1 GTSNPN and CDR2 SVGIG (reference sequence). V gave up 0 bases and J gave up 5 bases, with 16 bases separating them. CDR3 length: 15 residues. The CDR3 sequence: CAWSVPGGQSYGYTF. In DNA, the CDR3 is TGTGCCTGGAGTGTTCCCGGCGGACAGTCATATGGCTACACCTTC.